The next 18 T cell receptor beta chains were all read from a single sample in a study of blood T cell repertoires in COVID-19. Data came from immunoSEQ multiplex PCR; TCRdb stores just in-frame clones and leaves some out. The table has some 66,000 clones, 76% seen once. The sample consisted of peripheral blood. All receptors derive from a woman over 75 with acute or convalescent COVID-19.

The chain is built from TRBV6-5 and TRBJ1-2; 8 nucleotides align to TRBD1. This CDR3 spans 13 amino acids. The V segment lost 6 bases and the J segment 4 bases; nucleotides outside the gene matches: 4. Germline assignment: CDR1 MNHEY and CDR2 SVGAGI. CDR3 nucleotides: TGTGCCAGCAGCACAACAGGGGGCTATGGCTACACCTTC. Translated: CASSTTGGYGYTF.

This rearrangement joins TRBV5-5 to TRBJ2-2; D gene uncertain. Looked up from germline, CDR1 is SGHKS and CDR2 is YYEKEE (reference sequence). V was pared by 6 bases and J by 7 bases, with 13 bases between. The CDR3 is 13 residues long. CDR3 sequence reads: CASMKVGSGELFF. CDR3 nucleotide sequence: TGTGCCAGCATGAAAGTCGGTAGCGGGGAGCTGTTTTTT.

The table lists this clone with a few counts. This chain joins TRBV6-1 and TRBJ2-7, with D possibly matching TRBD2 (6 bases). The CDR3 consists of 15 residues. Germline loops: CDR1 MNHNS, CDR2 SASEGT. V gave up 0 bases and J gave up 3 bases, with 12 bases separating them. Here the CDR3 reads CASSEATVGLYEQYF. CDR3 bases: TGTGCCAGCAGTGAAGCGACGGTGGGACTCTACGAGCAGTACTTC.

V and J are TRBV27 and TRBJ1-2; D is unresolved. Trimming shortened V by 5 bases and J by 4 bases, and 11 bases separated the two germline ends. Germline-derived CDR1 and CDR2 are MNHEY and SMNVEV (reference sequence). The CDR3 length is 13 residues. The DNA for the CDR3 is TGTGCCAGCAGTCCCAGAGGGAGCTATGGCTACACCTTC. Translated: CASSPRGSYGYTF.

The chain links TRBV15 to TRBJ2-3; 7 bases line up with TRBD2. Germline V lookup: CDR1 LNHNV, CDR2 YYDKDF (reference sequence). This CDR3 contains 16 residues. V gave up 3 bases and J gave up 0 bases; unmatched junction bases: 6. CDR3 sequence: CATSSRTRASTDTQYF. The CDR3 DNA reads TGTGCCACCAGCAGTAGGACTAGAGCTAGCACAGATACGCAGTATTTT.

The chain recombines TRBV15 with TRBJ1-5, with D possibly matching TRBD1 (5 bases). Trimming removed 6 bases at V and 7 bases at J, with 19 bases between. This CDR3 has 15 amino acids. CDR1 and CDR2 (germline): LNHNV, YYDKDF (reference sequence). CDR3 sequence reads: CATSNAKGLWQPQHF. The DNA for the CDR3 is TGTGCCACCAGTAACGCTAAGGGGCTGTGGCAGCCCCAGCATTTT.

The V and J genes are TRBV19 and TRBJ2-4, with 8 positions matching TRBD1. The CDR3 length is 14 residues. With 3 bases clipped from V and 7 bases from J, the junction kept 5 bases outside the gene matches. CDR1 and CDR2 (germline): LNHDA, SQIVND (reference sequence). CDR3 nucleotides: TGTGCCAGTAGTATCGGGACAGGTTGGAACATTCAGTACTTC. It specifies CASSIGTGWNIQYF. Combining the CDR3 with reference TRBV19 and TRBJ2-4 gives the whole variable domain DGGITQSPKYLFRKEGQNVTLSCEQNLNHDAMYWYRQDPGQGLRLIYYSQIVNDFQKGDIAEGYSVSREKKESFPLTVTSAQKNPTAFYLCASSIGTGWNIQYFGAGTRLSVL.

Notes on this clone: At one end the junction does not follow the germline gene, possibly because of a read error. This chain links TRBV7-2 with TRBJ1-4; D ambiguous. Germline CDR1 reads SGHTA; CDR2 reads FQGNSA. There are 11 residues in the CDR3. CDR3 sequence: CASSLYFRRPF. DNA of the CDR3: TGTGCCAGCAGCTTATATTTCCGGAGGCCTTTT.

This clone was observed a handful of times. The rearrangement joins TRBV6-5 to TRBJ1-1; D is ambiguous. This CDR3 has 13 residues. Germline lookup yields CDR1 MNHEY and CDR2 SVGAGI. V shed 2 bases and J shed 4 bases, with 8 bases lying between them. CDR3 in amino acids: CASSYTDLTEAFF. For the CDR3, the DNA is TGTGCCAGCAGTTACACAGACCTCACTGAAGCTTTCTTT.

This chain links TRBV19 with TRBJ1-1; D possibly corresponds to TRBD1 (5 bases). CDR3 length equals 14 residues. CDR1 is LNHDA, CDR2 SQIVND, per germline (reference sequence). V dropped 5 bases and J dropped 1 base, with 11 bases sitting between them. CDR3 amino acids: CASSPGTGNTEAFF. As DNA, the CDR3 is TGTGCCAGTAGTCCCGGGACTGGGAACACTGAAGCTTTCTTT.

This clone was seen a few times. The chain combines TRBV4-1 with TRBJ2-7; 11 bases are a match to TRBD2. V lost 0 bases and J lost 5; bases outside the gene matches: 12. This CDR3 is built from 18 residues. Germline V gene sequence: CDR1 MGHRA, CDR2 YSYEKL. The CDR3 bases are TGCGCCAGCAGCCAAGAAAGTCCACTAGCGGGAGCGGGCCACGAGCAGTACTTC. It encodes CASSQESPLAGAGHEQYF.

This clone was detected once. The gene calls are TRBV6-2 or TRBV6-3 and TRBJ1-2, with 9 bases fitting TRBD1. This CDR3 region has 14 residues. Germline trimming cut 5 bases from V and 4 bases from J; bases unmatched to any gene: 5. CDR1 and CDR2 from the germline V gene are MNHEY and SVGEGT. The CDR3 region is CASSLTGGSYGYTF. CDR3 DNA: TGTGCCAGCAGTCTGACAGGGGGAAGCTATGGCTACACCTTC.

The chain joins TRBV7-8 to TRBJ2-4, with 7 bases fitting TRBD1. The germline V gene encodes CDR1 SGHVS and CDR2 FQNEAQ. The CDR3 spans 16 residues. V was pared by 5 bases and J by 0 bases, with 7 bases of the junction left unmatched. CDR3 amino acids: CASSTGQALAKNIQYF. DNA for the CDR3: TGTGCCAGCAGCACCGGACAGGCCCTAGCCAAAAACATTCAGTACTTC.

The V gene is TRBV18, the J gene TRBJ2-3, with TRBD2 identical over 7 bases. The length of the CDR3 is 15 residues. The junction had 2 bases not matched to a gene; V was cut back by 2 bases and J by 0 bases. Germline V gene lookup returns CDR1 KGHSH and CDR2 LQKENI. The DNA of the CDR3 is TGTGCCAGCTCACCAGCGGGAGTAAGCACAGATACGCAGTATTTT. Translating gives CASSPAGVSTDTQYF. The full variable domain, in which reference TRBV18 and TRBJ2-3 provide the parts outside the CDR3, is NAGVMQNPRHLVRRRGQEARLRCSPMKGHSHVYWYRQLPEEGLKFMVYLQKENIIDESGMPKERFSAEFPKEGPSILRIQQVVRGDSAAYFCASSPAGVSTDTQYFGPGTRLTVL.

V usage is TRBV6-5 and J usage is TRBJ1-6; D unclear. The CDR3 consists of 14 residues. The germline V gene encodes CDR1 MNHEY and CDR2 SVGAGI. Trimming pared 6 bases from V and 0 bases from J, leaving 6 bases between. For the CDR3, the DNA is TGTGCCAGCAGAGCGAGCTCCTATAATTCACCCCTCCACTTT. Protein product: CASRASSYNSPLHF.

This clone has only a few counts. The chain combines TRBV30 with TRBJ1-2; D is unresolved. The CDR3 loop spans 13 amino acids. V lost 0 bases and J lost 5, with 10 bases in between. Germline CDR1 GTSNPN, CDR2 SVGIG (reference sequence). CDR3 protein: CAWSVRLSYGYTF. As DNA, the CDR3 is TGTGCCTGGAGTGTACGACTGAGTTATGGCTACACCTTC.

This chain links TRBV30 with TRBJ1-2; maybe TRBD1 (6 bases). CDR1 is GTSNPN, CDR2 SVGIG, per germline (reference sequence). Trimming shortened V by 2 bases and J by 7 bases, and 17 bases separated the two germline ends. This CDR3 region has 14 residues. The CDR3 DNA reads as TGTGCCTGGAGTCTACAGGGTCGTTTCTTTGGCTACACCTTC. This translates into CAWSLQGRFFGYTF.

This clone has only a few counts. CDR3: CASSLTLDITYEQYF. Written as DNA, the CDR3 is TGCGCCAGCAGCTTGACTCTGGACATCACCTACGAGCAGTACTTC. The J gene is TRBJ2-7, the V gene TRBV5-1, with a tentative D call TRBD1 (5 bases). Germline V lookup: CDR1 SGHRS, CDR2 YFSETQ. The CDR3 spans 15 residues. The germline V and J ends were trimmed by 1 base and 2 bases, with 13 bases remaining between them.